The present TCR beta chain was sequenced within a study of molecular identifiers for immune sequencing clone quantification. The study's findings and limits: The share of molecules held by clones above 20 RNA copies was over 99% in effector cells and under 1% in naive cells.

TCRdb recomputed calls from the PCR reads with MiXCR, one row per CDR3 protein. This sample carries some 320,000 distinct CDR3 sequences, 20% to 25% of them seen once, and the ten largest clones take 0.75% to 0.85%. This clonotype was detected many times. Its antigen is not identified. CDR1 SQVTM and CDR2 ANQGSEA come from the germline V gene. The V gene lost 7 bases and the J gene lost 4 bases, with 15 bases spanning the gap. CDR3 size: 13 residues. This receptor was identified in a human donor in good health. Some libraries in this study had Jurkat cell RNA spiked in. The sequencing sample was made of naive CD8+ T cells from blood, with Jurkat cell RNA spiked in. Subset here: FACS-sorted CD8+CD4-CCR7+CD45RA+ naive T cells. The chain has TRBV29-1 and TRBJ2-3; a possible D gene is TRBD2 (6 bases). This CDR3 is CSAGLGPPDTQYF. CDR3 sequence (DNA): TGCAGCGCGGGACTGGGACCCCCAGATACGCAGTATTTT.